The 20 T cell receptor beta chains below all came from one sample that was sequenced in a study of CD8+CD57+ T cells in acquired aplastic anemia. Both TCR beta VDJ combination and CDR3 sequence profiling were carried out. Genomic DNA was the template for this profiling. TCRdb redid the calling of the reads with MiXCR, one entry per CDR3 protein. This table has 400,000 to 500,000 distinct CDR3 sequences, 60% to 80% appearing once. Source material: sorted CD4+, CD8+, or CD8+CD57+ T cells (not recorded which) from PBMCs. The receptor set was obtained from a human donor in good health, serving as a control.

The chain joins TRBV20-1 to TRBJ2-7; 9 bases align to TRBD2. Trimming took 5 bases from V and 5 from J; bases not matched to a gene: 10. CDR3 size: 14 residues. In germline, CDR1 is DFQATT, CDR2 SNEGSKA (reference sequence). The CDR3 DNA is TGCAGTGCTTCCCCCGGGACTAGCCAGCACGAGCAGTACTTC. Residues: CSASPGTSQHEQYF.

The chain employs TRBV7-2 and TRBJ2-7, with 11 positions matching TRBD1. Germline values: CDR1 SGHTA, CDR2 FQGNSA. With V trimmed by 5 bases and J by 12 bases, 15 bases remained unmatched. CDR3 length: 15 residues. In nucleotides, the CDR3 is TGTGCCAGCAGCGTGGGACAGGGGGGGACCGGCGCGCTGTACTTC. Protein product: CASSVGQGGTGALYF. The full variable domain, rest sourced from reference TRBV7-2 and TRBJ2-7, is GAGVSQSPSNKVTEKGKDVELRCDPISGHTALYWYRQSLGQGLEFLIYFQGNSAPDKSGLPSDRFSAERTGGSVSTLTIQRTQQEDSAVYLCASSVGQGGTGALYFGPGTRLTVT.

A remark on this clonotype: A much larger clone is a single base away; this may be a read error. The conserved final phenylalanine or tryptophan is absent from the CDR3, which likely points to a read error. The chain has TRBV6-6 and TRBJ1-2, with 10 positions matching TRBD1. CDR3 length: 17 amino acids. Germline CDR1 and CDR2: MNHNY and SVGAGI (reference sequence). Trimming took 5 bases from V and 1 from J; bases not matched to a gene: 10. For the CDR3, the DNA is TGTGCCAGCAGTGATCCGGGACAGGGGACATATAACTATGGCTACACCCTC. Its protein is CASSDPGQGTYNYGYTL.

In regard to this clonotype: Compared with germline, one end of the junction differs, possibly owing to a read error. The chain links TRBV10-3 to TRBJ1-6; TRBD1 might be the D (5 bases). The CDR3 contains 16 residues. Germline V gene lookup returns CDR1 ENHRY and CDR2 SYGVKD. The CDR3 here is CASTPLHRDYNYPLHF. The CDR3 DNA reads TGTGCCAGCACTCCTCTCCACCGGGACTATAACTACCCCCTCCATTTT.

This clonotype was observed once. V is TRBV25-1 and J is TRBJ2-3; D possibly corresponds to TRBD2 (7 bases). The CDR3 is made up of 13 amino acids. The germline V gene has CDR1 MGHDK and CDR2 SYGVNS. The V end was cut by 7 bases, the J end by 6 bases, with 14 bases between. The CDR3 loop reads CASIRGGSDTQYF. The CDR3 bases are TGTGCCAGCATAAGGGGGGGATCCGATACGCAGTATTTT.

The chain has TRBV5-6 and TRBJ1-4; D unclear. Germline V gene data show CDR1 as SGHDT and CDR2 as YYEEEE. The V end was cut by 0 bases, the J end by 8 bases, with 8 bases between. The CDR3 runs 13 residues. This CDR3 is CASSLGQQEKLFF. The CDR3 region has the DNA TGTGCCAGCAGCTTGGGCCAACAGGAAAAACTGTTTTTT.

In regard to this clonotype: Without the conserved terminal phenylalanine or tryptophan, this CDR3 likely stems from a read error. The DNA is omitted, as the CDR3 cannot be located on it reliably, and the CDR3 follows TCRdb's listing. V gene TRBV7-3 combines with J gene TRBJ1-5. 14 amino acids form the CDR3, both terminal residues included. Germline values: CDR1 SGHTA, CDR2 FQGTGA. CDR3 residues: CASSWVRGKQPRHL.

The chain has TRBV2 and TRBJ1-1, with D unresolved. Trimming took off 8 bases at V and 2 bases at J, with 9 bases between the two ends. Per germline, CDR1 SNHLY and CDR2 FYNNEI. This CDR3 is 12 amino acids long. The CDR3 sequence is CASSIYNTEAFF. CDR3 in DNA: TGTGCCAGCTCTATTTACAACACTGAAGCTTTCTTT.

This clonotype occurred once. The chain is built from TRBV6-4 and TRBJ2-7; 8 positions agree with TRBD1. The ends lost 0 bases at V and 4 bases at J; junction bases unmatched: 14. Germline values: CDR1 MRHNA, CDR2 SNTAGT. CDR3 length equals 18 residues. The CDR3 region is CASSDSWPQGATAYEQYV. The CDR3 DNA is TGTGCCAGCAGTGACTCTTGGCCCCAGGGGGCGACAGCTTACGAGCAGTACGTC.

In the case of this clonotype: Germline is not matched at one junction end, which may reflect a read error. The V call is TRBV9, the J call TRBJ2-7, with 11 positions matching TRBD2. CDR1 is SGDLS, CDR2 YYNGEE, per germline. The CDR3 sequence is 14 residues long. The CDR3 nucleotides are TGTGCCAGCAGCTTGACTAGCGGGGCCTACAAGGAGCACTTC. This gives the protein CASSLTSGAYKEHF.

This clonotype was seen repeatedly, ten times or more. One end of the junction is discordant with germline, which a read error may explain. The rearrangement links TRBV6-5 to TRBJ1-1; maybe TRBD1 (5 bases). The CDR3 length is 13 residues. The germline V gene encodes CDR1 MNHEY and CDR2 SVGAGI. The CDR3 protein is CASSRGPDLPVIF. Written as DNA, the CDR3 is TGTGCCAGCAGCCGGGGCCCGGACCTGCCTGTCATCTTT.

The rearrangement joins TRBV27 to TRBJ2-7; TRBD1 agrees at 8 bases. This CDR3 is built from 14 residues. Trimming cost V 7 bases and J 6 bases; bases outside gene matches: 11. CDR1 and CDR2 from the germline V gene are MNHEY and SMNVEV (reference sequence). The chain's CDR3 is CASTSGTGETEQYF. Here the CDR3 DNA reads TGTGCCAGCACCTCCGGGACAGGAGAGACCGAGCAGTACTTC.

The chain is built from TRBV12-3 or TRBV12-4 and TRBJ2-1; D might be TRBD1 (6 bases). The length of the CDR3 is 13 residues. V was shortened by 8 bases and J by 5 bases, with 13 bases between the two germline ends. CDR3 in DNA: TGTGCCAGCTCCGACCGGGACAACAATGAGCAGTTCTTC. Protein: CASSDRDNNEQFF.

A word on this clonotype: At one boundary the junction diverges from the germline segment, which might be a read error. In nucleotides, the CDR3 is TGTGCCAGCAGCCTAGCGGGGGGTCGTTACGAGCAGTACTATTTT. It yields the protein CASSLAGGRYEQYYF. J is TRBJ1-3 and V is TRBV7-2, with a possible D match to TRBD1 (5 bases). Germline CDR1 and CDR2: SGHTA and FQGNSA. The CDR3 runs to 15 residues.

At least ten counts were recorded for this clonotype. The chain couples TRBV20-1 to TRBJ2-5; D is possibly TRBD1 (5 bases). CDR3 length equals 11 residues. Trimming shortened V by 7 bases and J by 5 bases, and 11 bases separated the two germline ends. Germline loops: CDR1 DFQATT, CDR2 SNEGSKA (reference sequence). The DNA of the CDR3 is TGCAGTGGACAGCTTAGGGAGACCCAGTACTTC. This sequence encodes CSGQLRETQYF.

This rearrangement joins TRBV20-1 to TRBJ2-5, with a possible D match to TRBD2 (5 bases). The CDR3 is 15 residues long. The germline CDR1 and CDR2 sequences are DFQATT and SNEGSKA (reference sequence). V was shortened by 3 bases and J by 3 bases, with 17 bases between the two germline ends. As DNA, the CDR3 is TGCAGTGCTAGTCGAGGGCTTAACACTGAAGAGACCCAGTACTTC. This encodes CSASRGLNTEETQYF.

A few counts support this clonotype. A much more abundant neighbour one base away suggests this may be a read error. A read error is likely, as this CDR3 ends without the conserved phenylalanine or tryptophan. The V gene is TRBV10-3, the J gene TRBJ1-4; D is uncertain. The CDR3 is 12 amino acids. The V and J ends lost 10 bases and 8 bases respectively, with 14 bases between them. The germline V gene encodes CDR1 ENHRY and CDR2 SYGVKD. The CDR3 loop is CASSGVTEKLFL. In nucleotides, the CDR3 is TGTGCCAGCTCGGGCGTTACGGAAAAACTGTTTCTT.

This clonotype appeared many times. The chain employs TRBV19 and TRBJ1-5; TRBD1 is a possible D gene (6 bases). From germline, CDR1 is LNHDA and CDR2 SQIVND (reference sequence). The V and J ends lost 1 base and 4 bases respectively, with 11 bases between them. CDR3 length: 15 amino acids. Written as DNA, the CDR3 is TGTGCCAGTAGTATAGGACAGGTACCAAATCAGCCCCAGCATTTT. Amino acids: CASSIGQVPNQPQHF.

V and J are TRBV4-3 and TRBJ2-1; TRBD2 matches at 10 bases. The CDR3 consists of 16 residues. J lost 6 bases, V lost 10 bases, and 15 bases had no gene match. CDR1 is LGHNA, CDR2 YSLEER, per germline. In DNA form, the CDR3 reads TGCGCCACCAGTGATACCACTAGCGGGAAATTCAATGAGCAGTTCTTC. Translating it yields CATSDTTSGKFNEQFF.

The rearrangement uses TRBV15 and TRBJ1-1; D unclear. The CDR3 runs 14 residues. Trimming stripped 3 bases from V and 10 bases from J, with 18 bases between. Germline V gene lookup returns CDR1 LNHNV and CDR2 YYDKDF (reference sequence). The CDR3 DNA reads as TGTGCCACCAGCAGGGCCCATGGGGATAATTCAGCTTTCTTT. This translates into CATSRAHGDNSAFF.